Each of the 24 T cell receptor beta chains below was sequenced from the same sample in a study of naive and memory T cell subsets. Antigen specificity for these receptors is unknown. Study results and limitations: Possibly reflecting memory cells re-expressing CD45RA, a few larger clonotypes occurred in naive repertoires, especially CD8.

Two oligonucleotides, mixed equimolar, formed the beta constant-region primer covering TRBC1 and TRBC2. Nested alpha and beta constant-region primers with the SP2 primer drove four PCR rounds on ligated cDNA. TCRdb re-derived calls from the UMI-ligation and nested PCR reads in MiXCR, one entry per CDR3 protein. The data show around 140,000 distinct CDR3 sequences, around 21% seen once. The sequencing sample was made of naive CD8+ T cells from blood. These receptors were collected from a human donor in good health.

This clonotype has more than one count but fewer than ten. The J gene is TRBJ1-2, the V gene TRBV11-2; perhaps TRBD1 as D (5 bases). There are 17 residues in the CDR3. The V and J ends lost 4 bases and 0 bases respectively, with 18 bases between them. The germline V gene has CDR1 SGHAT and CDR2 FQNNGV. As DNA, the CDR3 is TGTGCCAGCAGCTCCTTTCCTGGGGGGGGACCTAACTATGGCTACACCTTC. This translates into CASSSFPGGGPNYGYTF.

The rearrangement joins TRBV6-5 to TRBJ1-3; D not resolved. V lost 5 bases and J 2 bases, leaving 16 bases between the germline ends. CDR1 and CDR2 (germline): MNHEY, SVGAGI. The CDR3 is 16 residues long. In nucleotides, the CDR3 is TGTGCCAGCAGTCCTCGACCTGACGCCCCTGGAAACACCATATATTTT. It yields the protein CASSPRPDAPGNTIYF.

This clonotype was counted between two and nine times. V usage is TRBV29-1 and J usage is TRBJ1-2; D ambiguous. V lost 3 bases and J 0 bases, leaving 11 bases between the germline ends. Looked up from germline, CDR1 is SQVTM and CDR2 is ANQGSEA. CDR3 length: 14 residues. The CDR3 nucleotides read TGCAGCGTTGACCTGCATGAAGCTAACTATGGCTACACCTTC. Protein sequence: CSVDLHEANYGYTF.

CDR3 residues: CASSHAGGSYNEQFF. The CDR3 region has the DNA TGTGCCAGCAGTCATGCGGGAGGCTCCTACAATGAGCAGTTCTTC. This chain connects TRBV27 to TRBJ2-1; 8 nucleotides agree with TRBD2. The CDR3 loop spans 15 amino acids. The junction had 3 bases not matched to a gene; V was cut back by 5 bases and J by 0 bases. In germline, CDR1 is MNHEY, CDR2 SMNVEV (reference sequence).

The chain joins TRBV6-2 or TRBV6-3 to TRBJ1-1; no clear D gene. Between the trimmed V and J ends, which lost 2 bases and 5 bases, there was a span of 21 bases. Germline values: CDR1 MNHEY, CDR2 SVGEGT. CDR3 length: 17 residues. CDR3 loop: CASSYGVWGGPSTEAFF. As DNA, the CDR3 is TGTGCCAGCAGTTACGGGGTGTGGGGAGGGCCCTCGACTGAAGCTTTCTTT.

This clonotype was observed a few times. The gene calls are TRBV27 and TRBJ2-5; D unclear. CDR1 is MNHEY and CDR2 is SMNVEV in the germline V gene (reference sequence). The ends were cut back, 6 bases at V and 1 base at J, with 15 bases in the middle. The CDR3 is 15 residues long. The CDR3 sequence: CASRSRPLPQETQYF. CDR3 DNA sequence: TGTGCCAGCAGATCCCGGCCGCTCCCCCAAGAGACCCAGTACTTC.

The genes are TRBV29-1 and TRBJ2-1, with 10 bases fitting TRBD2. CDR3 length equals 13 residues. V was pared by 4 bases and J by 5 bases, with 2 bases of the junction left unmatched. Looked up from germline, CDR1 is SQVTM and CDR2 is ANQGSEA. This chain's CDR3 is CSVGLAGDNEQFF. Here the CDR3 DNA reads TGCAGCGTTGGGCTAGCGGGAGACAATGAGCAGTTCTTC.

The chain is built from TRBV6-2 or TRBV6-3 and TRBJ2-7; D not resolved. The germline V and J ends were trimmed by 7 bases and 0 bases, with 10 bases remaining between them. Germline V CDR1 and CDR2: MNHEY, SVGEGT. The CDR3 contains 13 residues. The CDR3 here is CASMDPNSYEQYF. The CDR3, as DNA: TGTGCCAGCATGGACCCGAACTCCTACGAGCAGTACTTC.

The rearrangement joins TRBV12-3 or TRBV12-4 to TRBJ2-1, with a possible D match to TRBD1 (6 bases). Trimming cost V 9 bases and J 3 bases, with 12 bases left between them. The CDR3 length is 13 residues. CDR3 bases: TGTGCCAGTAAGGGGGTGGACTACAATGAGCAGTTCTTC. Its translation is CASKGVDYNEQFF.

The V gene is TRBV4-3, the J gene TRBJ1-2, with a weak D call TRBD1 (5 bases). Trimming stripped 0 bases from V and 5 bases from J, with 10 bases between. This CDR3 is built from 14 residues. Germline assignment: CDR1 LGHNA and CDR2 YSLEER. The CDR3 DNA reads TGCGCCAGCAGCCAAGATTGGGGGGAATATGGCTACACCTTC. It specifies CASSQDWGEYGYTF.

The CDR3 DNA reads as TGTGCCAGCAGGGGCCCGGAAGCTTTCTTT. Its translation: CASRGPEAFF. This chain links TRBV12-3 or TRBV12-4 with TRBJ1-1; unclear D gene. CDR3 size: 10 residues. V lost 6 bases and J 8 bases, leaving 7 bases between the germline ends.

This chain links TRBV7-7 with TRBJ2-5; 9 bases map to TRBD1. After removal of 6 bases from V and 4 bases from J, the junction contained 9 bases not matched to a gene. Looked up from germline, CDR1 is SSHAT and CDR2 is FNYEAQ (reference sequence). The CDR3 sequence is 15 residues long. CDR3 in DNA: TGTGCCAGCAGTCTTACTCCGACAGGGGGAGAGACCCAGTACTTC. This translates into CASSLTPTGGETQYF.

This clonotype was seen more than once but under ten times. The genes are TRBV29-1 and TRBJ1-1; the D is unclear. There are 11 residues in the CDR3. V was pared by 4 bases and J by 0 bases, with 3 bases between. Germline V gene lookup returns CDR1 SQVTM and CDR2 ANQGSEA. The DNA of the CDR3 is TGCAGCGTTGTTGTGAACACTGAAGCTTTCTTT. It translates to CSVVVNTEAFF.

This clonotype appeared a few times. The junction differs from germline at one of its ends, possibly a read error. The rearrangement uses TRBV6-2 or TRBV6-3 and TRBJ1-2; D is perhaps TRBD1 (6 bases). CDR3 length equals 11 residues. Per germline, CDR1 MNHEY and CDR2 SVGEGT. The CDR3 loop is CASSSQGLMGF. CDR3 DNA sequence: TGTGCCAGCAGTTCCCAGGGGCTGATGGGCTTC.

The chain uses TRBV3-1 and TRBJ2-1; 9 nucleotides align to TRBD2. After removal of 2 bases from V and 7 bases from J, the junction contained 21 bases not matched to a gene. Germline V lookup: CDR1 LGHDT, CDR2 YNNKEL (reference sequence). The CDR3 runs to 20 residues. The CDR3 spells CASSQIGLGFSGSSDNEQFF. The CDR3 region has the DNA TGTGCCAGCAGCCAAATAGGGTTAGGGTTTAGCGGGAGCTCGGATAATGAGCAGTTCTTC.

The chain links TRBV19 to TRBJ2-7, with D maybe TRBD2 (5 bases). CDR1 LNHDA and CDR2 SQIVND come from the germline V gene (reference sequence). The CDR3 contains 13 residues. V lost 4 bases and J 5 bases, leaving 12 bases between the germline ends. The CDR3 spells CASSNGPGNEQYF. DNA of the CDR3: TGTGCCAGTAGTAACGGGCCGGGGAACGAGCAGTACTTC.

This clonotype has more than one count but fewer than ten. This rearrangement joins TRBV16 to TRBJ1-5, with D possibly TRBD1 on 5 matching bases. Looked up from germline, CDR1 is KGHSY and CDR2 is FQNENV. The germline V and J ends were trimmed by 6 bases and 6 bases, with 15 bases remaining between them. The CDR3 consists of 14 residues. DNA for the CDR3: TGTGCCAGCAGTCAAAGGGGAGGACTTCAGCCCCAGCATTTT. It specifies CASSQRGGLQPQHF.

The rearrangement uses TRBV28 and TRBJ2-1; D not resolved. The CDR3 is 14 residues long. CDR1 is MDHEN, CDR2 SYDVKM, per germline. The V end lost 4 bases, the J end lost 4 bases, and 11 bases lay between the germline ends. This CDR3 is CASSSNLGYNEQFF. The CDR3 DNA reads as TGTGCCAGCAGTTCTAACTTGGGGTACAATGAGCAGTTCTTC.

The chain joins TRBV13 to TRBJ2-2; D is perhaps TRBD1 (6 bases). In germline, CDR1 is PRHDT, CDR2 FYEKMQ (reference sequence). V was shortened by 5 bases and J by 3 bases, with 16 bases between the two germline ends. The CDR3 spans 16 residues. CDR3 DNA: TGTGCCAGCAGCCCGAACAGGGTTTGGGACACCGGGGAGCTGTTTTTT. Translating gives CASSPNRVWDTGELFF. Based on the CDR3 plus reference TRBV13 and TRBJ2-2, the full variable domain is AAGVIQSPRHLIKEKRETATLKCYPIPRHDTVYWYQQGPGQDPQFLISFYEKMQSDKGSIPDRFSAQQFSDYHSELNMSSLELGDSALYFCASSPNRVWDTGELFFGEGSRLTVL.

In its sample, this clonotype was seen a few times. This sequence joins TRBV20-1 and TRBJ2-3; TRBD1 matches 9 bases. This CDR3 has 14 residues. With 0 bases clipped from V and 7 bases from J, the junction kept 5 bases outside the gene matches. Germline V gene lookup returns CDR1 DFQATT and CDR2 SNEGSKA (reference sequence). The CDR3 loop is CSAREGTGWNTQYF. CDR3 nucleotide sequence: TGCAGTGCTAGAGAGGGGACAGGGTGGAATACGCAGTATTTT.

The chain combines TRBV27 with TRBJ2-7; D is undetermined. V was clipped by 1 base and J by 5 bases, with 9 bases between them. The CDR3 runs to 13 residues. Germline CDR1 reads MNHEY; CDR2 reads SMNVEV (reference sequence). The CDR3 sequence: CASSLFPSDEQYF. In nucleotides, the CDR3 is TGTGCCAGCAGTTTATTTCCCTCGGACGAGCAGTACTTC.

The chain has TRBV13 and TRBJ2-7, with TRBD2 matching over 14 bases. After removal of 5 bases from V and 7 bases from J, the junction contained 7 bases not matched to a gene. The CDR3 totals 15 residues. Germline values: CDR1 PRHDT, CDR2 FYEKMQ (reference sequence). The CDR3 spells CASSKGTSGSREQYF. As DNA, the CDR3 is TGTGCCAGCAGCAAAGGGACTAGCGGGAGTCGGGAGCAGTACTTC.

This clonotype was seen a handful of times. J is TRBJ2-3 and V is TRBV10-3; no clear D. The germline V gene has CDR1 ENHRY and CDR2 SYGVKD. This CDR3 spans 14 amino acids. The germline V and J ends were trimmed by 2 bases and 2 bases, with 8 bases remaining between them. This CDR3 is CAISERQNTDTQYF. DNA of the CDR3: TGTGCCATCAGTGAGAGGCAGAACACAGATACGCAGTATTTT.

This clonotype has only a few counts. The rearrangement joins TRBV6-5 to TRBJ1-1; D unclear. Trimming stripped 1 base from V and 3 bases from J, with 9 bases between. Germline CDR1 is MNHEY and CDR2 is SVGAGI. This CDR3 is 14 amino acids long. The CDR3 is CASSYFRGDTEAFF. The CDR3 nucleotides read TGTGCCAGCAGTTACTTCCGGGGAGACACTGAAGCTTTCTTT.